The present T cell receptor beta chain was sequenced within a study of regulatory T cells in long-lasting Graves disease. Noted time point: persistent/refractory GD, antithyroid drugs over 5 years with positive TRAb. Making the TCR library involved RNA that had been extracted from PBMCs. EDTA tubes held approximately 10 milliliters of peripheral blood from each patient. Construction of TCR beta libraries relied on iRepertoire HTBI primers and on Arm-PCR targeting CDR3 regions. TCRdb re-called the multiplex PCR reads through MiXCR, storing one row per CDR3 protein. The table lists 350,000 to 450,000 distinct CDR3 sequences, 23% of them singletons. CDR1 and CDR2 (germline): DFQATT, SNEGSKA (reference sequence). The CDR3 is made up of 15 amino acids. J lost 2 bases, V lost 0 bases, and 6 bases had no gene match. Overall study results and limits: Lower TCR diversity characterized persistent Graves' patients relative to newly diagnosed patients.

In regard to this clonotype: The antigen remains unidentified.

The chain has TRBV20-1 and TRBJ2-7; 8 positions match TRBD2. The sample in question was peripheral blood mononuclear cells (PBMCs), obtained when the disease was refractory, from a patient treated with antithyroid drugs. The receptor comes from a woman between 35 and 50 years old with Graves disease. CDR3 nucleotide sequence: TGCAGTGCTAGAGATCTTGCTAGCGGGCCCTACGAGCAGTACTTC. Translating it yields CSARDLASGPYEQYF.